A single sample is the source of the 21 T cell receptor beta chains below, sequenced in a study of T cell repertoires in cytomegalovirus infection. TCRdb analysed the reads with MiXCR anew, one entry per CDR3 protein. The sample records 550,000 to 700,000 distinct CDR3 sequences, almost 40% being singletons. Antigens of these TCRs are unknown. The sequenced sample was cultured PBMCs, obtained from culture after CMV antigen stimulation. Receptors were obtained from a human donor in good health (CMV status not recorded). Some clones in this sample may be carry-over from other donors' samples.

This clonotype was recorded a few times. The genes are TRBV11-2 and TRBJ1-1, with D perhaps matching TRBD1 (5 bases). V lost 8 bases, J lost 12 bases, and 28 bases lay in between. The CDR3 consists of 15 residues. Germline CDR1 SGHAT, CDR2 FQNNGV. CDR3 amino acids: CASRQPGVAGGGTFF. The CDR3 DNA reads TGTGCCAGCCGACAACCTGGGGTGGCGGGGGGGGGTACTTTCTTT.

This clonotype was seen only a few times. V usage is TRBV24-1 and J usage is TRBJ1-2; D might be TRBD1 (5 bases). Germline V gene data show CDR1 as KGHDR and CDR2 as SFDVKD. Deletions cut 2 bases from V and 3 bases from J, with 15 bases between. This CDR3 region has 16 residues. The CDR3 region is CATSDSGTAGHYGYTF. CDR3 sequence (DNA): TGTGCCACCAGTGATTCCGGGACCGCCGGGCACTATGGCTACACCTTC.

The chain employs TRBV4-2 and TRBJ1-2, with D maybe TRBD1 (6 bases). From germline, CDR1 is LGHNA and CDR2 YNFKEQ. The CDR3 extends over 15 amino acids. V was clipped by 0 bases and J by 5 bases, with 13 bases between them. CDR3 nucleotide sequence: TGTGCCAGCAGCCAAGATCCAGGGGCAGGGTATGGCTACACCTTC. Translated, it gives CASSQDPGAGYGYTF.

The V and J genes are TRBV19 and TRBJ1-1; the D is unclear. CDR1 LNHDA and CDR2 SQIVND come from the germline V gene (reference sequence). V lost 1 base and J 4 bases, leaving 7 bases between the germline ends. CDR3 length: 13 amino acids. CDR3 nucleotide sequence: TGTGCCAGTAGTATAGGCCCCGGCACTGAAGCTTTCTTT. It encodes CASSIGPGTEAFF.

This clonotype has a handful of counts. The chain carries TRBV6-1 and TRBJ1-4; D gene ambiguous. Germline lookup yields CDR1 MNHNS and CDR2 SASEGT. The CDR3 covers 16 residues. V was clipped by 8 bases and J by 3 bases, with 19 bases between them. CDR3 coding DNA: TGTGCCAGCCGCCGAGCCATTGGACCGGCTAATGAAAAACTGTTTTTT. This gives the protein CASRRAIGPANEKLFF.

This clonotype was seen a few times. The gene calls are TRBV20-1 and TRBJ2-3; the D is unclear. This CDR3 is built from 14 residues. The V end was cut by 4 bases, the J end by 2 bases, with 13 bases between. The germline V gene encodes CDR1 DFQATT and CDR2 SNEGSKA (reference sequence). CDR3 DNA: TGCAGTGCTATGCGGACGGGCTACACAGATACGCAGTATTTT. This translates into CSAMRTGYTDTQYF.

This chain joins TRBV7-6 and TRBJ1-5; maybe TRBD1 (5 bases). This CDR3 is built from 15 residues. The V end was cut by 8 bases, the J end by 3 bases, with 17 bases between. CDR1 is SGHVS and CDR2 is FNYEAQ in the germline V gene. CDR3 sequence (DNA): TGTGCCAGCTCCCCTTCGAGGGACTCCAATCAGCCCCAGCATTTT. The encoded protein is CASSPSRDSNQPQHF.

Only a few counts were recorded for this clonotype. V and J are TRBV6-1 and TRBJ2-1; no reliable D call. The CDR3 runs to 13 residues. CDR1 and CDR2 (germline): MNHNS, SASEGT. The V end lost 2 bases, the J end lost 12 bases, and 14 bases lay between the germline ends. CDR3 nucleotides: TGTGCCAGCAGTGAATGGCAGACTTCCTGGCAGTTCTTC. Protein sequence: CASSEWQTSWQFF.

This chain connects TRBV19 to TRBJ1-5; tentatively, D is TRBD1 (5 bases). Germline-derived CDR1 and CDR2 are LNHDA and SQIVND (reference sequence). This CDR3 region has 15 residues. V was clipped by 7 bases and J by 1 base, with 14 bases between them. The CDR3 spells CASKGRQTSNQPQHF. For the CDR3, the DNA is TGTGCCAGTAAAGGTAGACAGACGAGCAATCAGCCCCAGCATTTT.

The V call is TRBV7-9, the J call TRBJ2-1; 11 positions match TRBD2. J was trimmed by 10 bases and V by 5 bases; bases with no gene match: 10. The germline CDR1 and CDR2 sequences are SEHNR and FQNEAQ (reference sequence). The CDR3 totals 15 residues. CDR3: CASSDRLAGRPEQFF. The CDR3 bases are TGTGCCAGCAGCGACAGACTAGCGGGACGGCCCGAGCAGTTCTTC.

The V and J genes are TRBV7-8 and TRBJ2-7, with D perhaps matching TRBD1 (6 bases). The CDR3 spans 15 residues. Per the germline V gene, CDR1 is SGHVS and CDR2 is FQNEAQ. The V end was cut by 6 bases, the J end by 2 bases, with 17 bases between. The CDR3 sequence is CASRVGASPPYEQYF. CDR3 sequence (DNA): TGTGCCAGCAGGGTGGGGGCCTCCCCCCCCTACGAGCAGTACTTC.

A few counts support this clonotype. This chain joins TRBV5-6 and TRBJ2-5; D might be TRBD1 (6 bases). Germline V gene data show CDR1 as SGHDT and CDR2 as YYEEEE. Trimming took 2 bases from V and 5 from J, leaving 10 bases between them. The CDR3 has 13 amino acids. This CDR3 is CASSLYQGETQYF. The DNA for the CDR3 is TGTGCCAGCAGCTTATACCAGGGGGAGACCCAGTACTTC.

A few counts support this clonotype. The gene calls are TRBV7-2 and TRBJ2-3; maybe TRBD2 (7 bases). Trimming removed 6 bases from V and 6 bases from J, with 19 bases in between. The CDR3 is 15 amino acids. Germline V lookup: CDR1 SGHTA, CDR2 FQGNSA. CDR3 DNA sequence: TGTGCCAGCAGACACGACCCTCGGGGGGCCGATACGCAGTATTTT. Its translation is CASRHDPRGADTQYF.

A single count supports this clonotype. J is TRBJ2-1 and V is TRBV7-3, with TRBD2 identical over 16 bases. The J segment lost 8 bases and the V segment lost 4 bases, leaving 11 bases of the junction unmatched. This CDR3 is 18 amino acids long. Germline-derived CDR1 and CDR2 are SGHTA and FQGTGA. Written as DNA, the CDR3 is TGTGCCAGCAGCTATACCCCGGGACTAGCGGGGGGGGTCGATGAGCAGTTCTTC. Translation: CASSYTPGLAGGVDEQFF.

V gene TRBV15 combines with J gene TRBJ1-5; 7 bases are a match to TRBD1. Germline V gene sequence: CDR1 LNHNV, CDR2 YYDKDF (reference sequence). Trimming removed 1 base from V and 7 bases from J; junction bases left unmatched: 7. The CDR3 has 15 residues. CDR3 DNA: TGTGCCACCAGCAGAGGGACAGGCGGGAGGCAGCCCCAGCATTTT. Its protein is CATSRGTGGRQPQHF.

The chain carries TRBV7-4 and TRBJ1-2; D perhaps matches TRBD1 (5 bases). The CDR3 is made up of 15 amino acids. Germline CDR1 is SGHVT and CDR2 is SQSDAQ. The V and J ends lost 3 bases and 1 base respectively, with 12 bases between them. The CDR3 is CASSFLTAFNYGYTF. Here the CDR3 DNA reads TGTGCCAGCAGCTTCCTGACAGCATTTAACTATGGCTACACCTTC.

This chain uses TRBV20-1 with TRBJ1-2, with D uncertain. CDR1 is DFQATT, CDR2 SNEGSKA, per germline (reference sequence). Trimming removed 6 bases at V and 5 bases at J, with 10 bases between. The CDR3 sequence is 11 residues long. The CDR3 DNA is TGCAGTGCCCTGACGGATTATGGCTACACCTTC. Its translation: CSALTDYGYTF.

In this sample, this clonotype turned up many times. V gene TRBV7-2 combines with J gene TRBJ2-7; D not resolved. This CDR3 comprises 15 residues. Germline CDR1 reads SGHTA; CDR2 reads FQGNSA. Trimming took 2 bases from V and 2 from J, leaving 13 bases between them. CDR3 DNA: TGTGCCAGCAGCTTAAGGGCAGTGGTTGCCTACGAGCAGTACTTC. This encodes CASSLRAVVAYEQYF.

Here the CDR3 DNA reads TGTGCCAGCAGTTTATTTGAACAGGGGGAGGTTGGCTACACCTTC. Protein sequence: CASSLFEQGEVGYTF. The rearrangement joins TRBV28 to TRBJ1-2; 8 bases align to TRBD1. The germline CDR1 and CDR2 sequences are MDHEN and SYDVKM. V was pared by 1 base and J by 7 bases, with 8 bases of the junction left unmatched. CDR3 length equals 15 residues.

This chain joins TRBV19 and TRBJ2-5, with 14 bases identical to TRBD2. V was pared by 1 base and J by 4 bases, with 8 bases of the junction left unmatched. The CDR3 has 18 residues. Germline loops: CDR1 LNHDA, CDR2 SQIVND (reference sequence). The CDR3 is CASSIVLGLAGGLETQYF. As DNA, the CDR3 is TGTGCCAGTAGTATAGTGTTAGGACTAGCGGGAGGCTTAGAGACCCAGTACTTC.

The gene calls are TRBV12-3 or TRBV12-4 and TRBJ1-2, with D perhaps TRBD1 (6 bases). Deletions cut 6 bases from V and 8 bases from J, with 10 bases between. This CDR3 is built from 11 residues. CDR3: CASRRGPGYTF. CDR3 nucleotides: TGTGCCAGCAGGCGGGGGCCCGGCTACACCTTC.